The 25 T cell receptor beta chains presented below share a single source sample, sequenced in a study of shared clonotypes between healthy human individuals. Assay: immunoSEQ multiplex PCR; the TCRdb copy retains only in-frame clones and omits some. Of approximately 2.1 million clones listed, over 90% are singletons. The specimen sequenced was naive CD4+ T cells from PBMCs. The subset: CD45RA+ positively selected. Receptors were obtained from a man between 18 and 35 years old in good health. Some clones in this sample may be carry-over from other donors' samples.

This chain joins TRBV27 and TRBJ1-1; 8 nucleotides align to TRBD1. V was pared by 4 bases and J by 4 bases, with 11 bases of the junction left unmatched. The CDR3 runs to 16 residues. Per germline, CDR1 MNHEY and CDR2 SMNVEV (reference sequence). The CDR3 loop is CASSSPHRGRSTEAFF. In DNA form, the CDR3 reads TGTGCCAGCAGTTCCCCCCACAGGGGGAGGTCCACTGAAGCTTTCTTT.

The chain links TRBV5-1 to TRBJ1-2; D is possibly TRBD1 (5 bases). Germline V lookup: CDR1 SGHRS, CDR2 YFSETQ. Trimming took off 0 bases at V and 8 bases at J, with 17 bases between the two ends. This CDR3 contains 15 residues. CDR3 region: CASSLAKTVYEGYTF. For the CDR3, the DNA is TGCGCCAGCAGCTTGGCGAAGACAGTGTATGAAGGCTACACCTTC.

The genes are TRBV5-1 and TRBJ1-3; D not resolved. The CDR3 contains 14 residues. Germline lookup yields CDR1 SGHRS and CDR2 YFSETQ. V lost 0 bases to trimming and J lost 5 bases, with 9 bases between them. CDR3 loop: CASSLGGTRNTIYF. The CDR3 DNA reads TGCGCCAGCAGCTTGGGGGGTACAAGAAACACCATATATTTT.

The chain recombines TRBV7-9 with TRBJ2-1; a weak D match, TRBD1 (7 bases). The CDR3 loop spans 15 amino acids. Trimming stripped 5 bases from V and 0 bases from J, with 11 bases between. Germline V gene data show CDR1 as SEHNR and CDR2 as FQNEAQ (reference sequence). In DNA form, the CDR3 reads TGTGCCAGCAGCACCCAGGGGGGCTCCTACAATGAGCAGTTCTTC. Its protein product is CASSTQGGSYNEQFF.

This clone was found once. The rearrangement uses TRBV14 and TRBJ1-1; a possible D gene is TRBD1 (5 bases). CDR3 size: 12 residues. Germline CDR1 is SGHDN and CDR2 is FVKESK. V was clipped by 4 bases and J by 11 bases, with 14 bases between them. In DNA, the CDR3 is TGTGCCAGCAGCCCCCTGGGGGTTTGGGCTTTCTTT. Protein product: CASSPLGVWAFF.

This clone was seen only once. The V gene is TRBV6-5, the J gene TRBJ2-6; possible D gene TRBD1, 6 bases. The germline V gene encodes CDR1 MNHEY and CDR2 SVGAGI. The CDR3 is 15 amino acids. V lost 5 bases to trimming and J lost 5 bases, with 13 bases between them. Here the CDR3 DNA reads TGTGCCAGCAGTGCAACAGGGTATAGGGCCAACGTCCTGACTTTC. It codes for CASSATGYRANVLTF.

This chain uses TRBV2 with TRBJ2-3, with D hard to call. The CDR3 totals 16 residues. Germline values: CDR1 SNHLY, CDR2 FYNNEI. Deletions cut 1 base from V and 2 bases from J, with 13 bases between. CDR3 in amino acids: CASSEVRTALTDTQYF. CDR3 DNA sequence: TGTGCCAGCAGTGAAGTCCGGACCGCTCTCACAGATACGCAGTATTTT.

Only a few counts were recorded for this clone. The V gene is TRBV6-5, the J gene TRBJ1-4; D perhaps matches TRBD1 (6 bases). Trimming pared 0 bases from V and 8 bases from J, leaving 13 bases between. The CDR3 extends over 15 amino acids. The germline CDR1 and CDR2 sequences are MNHEY and SVGAGI. CDR3 in DNA: TGTGCCAGCAGTTACTCCGGGGGGCTTGGGGAAAAACTGTTTTTT. Translated, it gives CASSYSGGLGEKLFF.

A word on this clone: In the same sample, other DNA sequences code for this CDR3. The rearrangement links TRBV2 to TRBJ1-1, with D perhaps matching TRBD1 (6 bases). Trimming shortened V by 4 bases and J by 1 base, and 10 bases separated the two germline ends. Germline values: CDR1 SNHLY, CDR2 FYNNEI. The CDR3 sequence is 14 residues long. In DNA form, the CDR3 reads TGTGCCAGCAGTGTATCCAGGGGGAACACTGAAGCTTTCTTT. It codes for CASSVSRGNTEAFF.

This clone came up once. The chain joins TRBV10-3 to TRBJ2-3; D might be TRBD1 or TRBD2, each matching 5 bases. With 4 bases removed from V and 5 bases from J, the gap between germline ends came to 25 bases. Germline assignment: CDR1 ENHRY and CDR2 SYGVKD. CDR3 length: 18 amino acids. The CDR3 nucleotides are TGTGCCATCAGTGGGCAGGGAAAAAGAGTGCCGGGACGAGATACGCAGTATTTT. Protein: CAISGQGKRVPGRDTQYF.

The chain is built from TRBV19 and TRBJ1-1, with unresolved D. The CDR3 runs to 14 residues. The V end lost 8 bases, the J end lost 0 bases, and 13 bases lay between the germline ends. The V gene's germline CDR1 is LNHDA and CDR2 SQIVND (reference sequence). In nucleotides, the CDR3 is TGTGCCAGTGGTGCTCTGACCGTGAACACTGAAGCTTTCTTT. It encodes CASGALTVNTEAFF. The entire variable domain, with the rest obtained from reference TRBV19 and TRBJ1-1, is as follows: DGGITQSPKYLFRKEGQNVTLSCEQNLNHDAMYWYRQDPGQGLRLIYYSQIVNDFQKGDIAEGYSVSREKKESFPLTVTSAQKNPTAFYLCASGALTVNTEAFFGQGTRLTVV.

The gene calls are TRBV5-1 and TRBJ2-3; TRBD1 might be the D (5 bases). CDR1 and CDR2 (germline): SGHRS, YFSETQ. The germline V and J ends were trimmed by 4 bases and 0 bases, with 15 bases remaining between them. This CDR3 has 16 residues. CDR3 in DNA: TGCGCCAGCAGCACAGGACCTACCATTAGCACAGATACGCAGTATTTT. This translates into CASSTGPTISTDTQYF.

V gene TRBV7-3 combines with J gene TRBJ2-7, with D uncertain. The CDR3 length is 15 residues. Trimming left V 5 bases short and J 4 bases short, with 18 bases between. CDR1 and CDR2 (germline): SGHTA, FQGTGA. CDR3 sequence (DNA): TGTGCCAGCAGCCAAAAAGCCGAGCACCTTTACGAGCAGTACTTC. This translates into CASSQKAEHLYEQYF.

The chain recombines TRBV2 with TRBJ1-1; D remains ambiguous. Germline-derived CDR1 and CDR2 are SNHLY and FYNNEI. This CDR3 is 13 amino acids long. V lost 1 base, J lost 10 bases, and 13 bases lay in between. CDR3 in amino acids: CASSEELRVPAFF. Here the CDR3 DNA reads TGTGCCAGCAGTGAAGAACTCAGAGTCCCAGCTTTCTTT.

V and J are TRBV18 and TRBJ1-1; no reliable D call. The V end lost 2 bases, the J end lost 3 bases, and 10 bases lay between the germline ends. The germline CDR1 and CDR2 sequences are KGHSH and LQKENI. The CDR3 consists of 14 residues. The CDR3 sequence is CASSPVGFDTEAFF. The CDR3 DNA is TGTGCCAGCTCACCAGTGGGTTTTGACACTGAAGCTTTCTTT.

Concerning this clone: In the same sample, other DNA sequences code for this CDR3. The V call is TRBV19, the J call TRBJ2-3, with TRBD2 matching 8 bases. This CDR3 region has 13 residues. The trim removed 5 bases at V and 6 bases at J, leaving 4 bases unmatched. Germline CDR1 LNHDA, CDR2 SQIVND (reference sequence). The CDR3 DNA is TGTGCCAGTAGTCCGGGGGGGACGGATACGCAGTATTTT. Translation gives CASSPGGTDTQYF.

This clone is a singleton in its sample. The chain joins TRBV13 to TRBJ1-1, with TRBD1 as a possible D gene (5 bases). Germline CDR1 reads PRHDT; CDR2 reads FYEKMQ (reference sequence). V was pared by 5 bases and J by 5 bases, with 15 bases between. The CDR3 has 14 amino acids. CDR3 nucleotide sequence: TGTGCCAGCAGCCCCTCTGGGGGTCGAACTGAAGCTTTCTTT. Its translation is CASSPSGGRTEAFF.

V is TRBV10-3 and J is TRBJ1-2; D perhaps matches TRBD1 (6 bases). Trimming left V 3 bases short and J 0 bases short, with 11 bases between. The CDR3 covers 15 residues. Germline CDR1 and CDR2: ENHRY and SYGVKD. In DNA, the CDR3 is TGTGCCATCAGTGAAAGACAGGCGACTAACTATGGCTACACCTTC. It translates to CAISERQATNYGYTF.

The chain couples TRBV7-2 to TRBJ2-7; 12 bases align to TRBD2. Trimming at V came to 5 bases and at J to 8 bases, leaving 10 bases not matched to a gene. There are 15 residues in the CDR3. Germline V gene sequence: CDR1 SGHTA, CDR2 FQGNSA. Written as DNA, the CDR3 is TGTGCCAGCAGCGTGCCGCTAGCGGGAGGGAATCAGCAGTACTTC. Its protein is CASSVPLAGGNQQYF.

The chain combines TRBV7-2 with TRBJ2-1, with TRBD2 identical over 11 bases. Germline V lookup: CDR1 SGHTA, CDR2 FQGNSA. This CDR3 has 14 residues. The ends lost 3 bases at V and 11 bases at J; junction bases unmatched: 6. In nucleotides, the CDR3 is TGTGCCAGCAGCTTGACCGGGACTAGCGGTAAGCAGTTCTTC. Translation: CASSLTGTSGKQFF.

V is TRBV27 and J is TRBJ1-1, with a tentative D call TRBD1 (5 bases). Germline V gene lookup returns CDR1 MNHEY and CDR2 SMNVEV (reference sequence). The CDR3 has 18 residues. V lost 3 bases to trimming and J lost 4 bases, with 24 bases between them. The CDR3 DNA reads as TGTGCCAGCAGTTTTTGGCCCCAAAGGGGAGGGAGTGGCACTGAAGCTTTCTTT. It encodes CASSFWPQRGGSGTEAFF.

The chain carries TRBV27 and TRBJ1-5; unclear D gene. The V gene's germline CDR1 is MNHEY and CDR2 SMNVEV (reference sequence). V lost 4 bases and J 2 bases, leaving 6 bases between the germline ends. The CDR3 is made up of 13 amino acids. The CDR3 bases are TGTGCCAGCAGTTATAACGGCAATCAGCCCCAGCATTTT. Its protein product is CASSYNGNQPQHF.

Concerning this clone itself: Distinct nucleotide sequences in the sample also encode this CDR3. This sequence joins TRBV18 and TRBJ2-1, with unresolved D. Germline V gene lookup returns CDR1 KGHSH and CDR2 LQKENI. Trimming left V 0 bases short and J 10 bases short, with 10 bases between. The CDR3 runs to 13 residues. This CDR3 reads CASSPPSSEEQFF. The CDR3 bases are TGTGCCAGCTCACCACCGTCGTCAGAGGAGCAGTTCTTC.

This rearrangement joins TRBV6-6 to TRBJ2-7, with D tentatively TRBD2 (5 bases). V shed 5 bases and J shed 0 bases, with 14 bases lying between them. From germline, CDR1 is MNHNY and CDR2 SVGAGI (reference sequence). This CDR3 is 15 amino acids long. CDR3 sequence reads: CASSPRTASSYEQYF. The DNA of the CDR3 is TGTGCCAGCAGTCCCCGGACTGCGAGCTCCTACGAGCAGTACTTC.

The chain links TRBV5-1 to TRBJ2-6, with D possibly being TRBD1 or TRBD2 (5 bases each). Germline loops: CDR1 SGHRS, CDR2 YFSETQ. V lost 7 bases to trimming and J lost 1 base, with 12 bases between them. This CDR3 spans 15 amino acids. The CDR3 reads CASGWGGSGANVLTF. The CDR3, as DNA: TGCGCCAGCGGTTGGGGCGGGTCTGGGGCCAACGTCCTGACTTTC.